Below are 18 T cell receptor beta chains sequenced from a single sample in a study of cytomegalovirus exposure and HLA in healthy donors. A multiplex PCR was run with 60 Vbeta primers and 13 Jbeta primers. Method: immunoSEQ multiplex PCR; TCRdb's copy keeps in-frame clones and lacks some. The data show approximately 270,000 clones, with 75% to 85% seen just once and about 0.3% held by the top ten. The sequenced sample was PBMCs. The receptors come from a girl aged 2-10 years in good health and CMV-seronegative.

This clone has more than one count but fewer than ten. This chain connects TRBV12-5 to TRBJ2-2; 8 bases agree with TRBD1. V was pared by 0 bases and J by 4 bases, with 7 bases of the junction left unmatched. Per the germline V gene, CDR1 is LGHNT and CDR2 is FRNRAP. The CDR3 consists of 17 residues. CDR3 bases: TGTGCTAGTGGTTTGGTACAAGTGACAGGGGCCACCGGGGAGCTGTTTTTT. As protein: CASGLVQVTGATGELFF.

This chain links TRBV18 with TRBJ2-5; no firm D call. Trimming removed 4 bases at V and 0 bases at J, with 6 bases between. The CDR3 is made up of 13 amino acids. Germline values: CDR1 KGHSH, CDR2 LQKENI. CDR3 sequence: CASSHRDQETQYF. The CDR3 coding sequence is TGTGCCAGCTCACACCGGGACCAAGAGACCCAGTACTTC.

The chain carries TRBV7-9 and TRBJ2-7; 9 bases are shared with TRBD1. V shed 2 bases, J shed 0 bases, and the junction held 5 bases outside the gene matches. CDR1 is SEHNR, CDR2 FQNEAQ, per germline (reference sequence). The CDR3 extends over 16 amino acids. As DNA, the CDR3 is TGTGCCAGCAGCTTATCTGGGACAGGGCGCTCCTACGAGCAGTACTTC. Translated, it gives CASSLSGTGRSYEQYF.

The chain joins TRBV7-2 to TRBJ2-1; D is perhaps TRBD2 (6 bases). V lost 2 bases and J lost 5, with 19 bases in between. Looked up from germline, CDR1 is SGHTA and CDR2 is FQGNSA. The CDR3 length is 17 residues. The CDR3 DNA reads as TGTGCCAGCAGCTTAAGCACCGTGAGGAGGGAGAACAATGAGCAGTTCTTC. Translation: CASSLSTVRRENNEQFF.

The chain uses TRBV10-3 and TRBJ2-6, with D tentatively TRBD1 (5 bases). Germline assignment: CDR1 ENHRY and CDR2 SYGVKD. Trimming cost V 4 bases and J 0 bases, with 16 bases left between them. The CDR3 extends over 18 amino acids. CDR3 loop: CAISVVKGRSSGANVLTF. The CDR3 DNA sequence: TGTGCCATCAGTGTCGTCAAGGGGCGAAGCTCTGGGGCCAACGTCCTGACTTTC.

With respect to this clone: One junction end disagrees with the germline gene, perhaps due to a read error. J is TRBJ2-5 and V is TRBV2; 12 bases fit TRBD2. The germline gives CDR1 SNHLY, CDR2 FYNNEI. The CDR3 consists of 16 residues. CDR3 in amino acids: CAINQRGTSGQEAQYF. The CDR3 DNA sequence: TGTGCCATTAATCAGAGAGGGACTAGCGGGCAAGAGGCCCAGTACTTC.

CDR3: CASRVPGTGSHEQFF. CDR3 sequence (DNA): TGTGCCAGCAGGGTTCCCGGGACAGGGTCGCATGAGCAGTTCTTC. This chain connects TRBV7-9 to TRBJ2-1, with 9 bases aligning to TRBD1. Trimming removed 6 bases from V and 8 bases from J; junction bases left unmatched: 11. Germline CDR1 is SEHNR and CDR2 is FQNEAQ (reference sequence). This CDR3 contains 15 residues.

This clone appeared once. The chain couples TRBV2 to TRBJ2-1, with TRBD2 as a possible D gene (6 bases). V lost 6 bases and J lost 6, with 9 bases in between. Germline-derived CDR1 and CDR2 are SNHLY and FYNNEI. CDR3 length: 12 amino acids. CDR3 nucleotide sequence: TGTGCCAGCAGATCTAGCGTCAATGAGCAGTTCTTC. It translates to CASRSSVNEQFF.

This chain links TRBV9 with TRBJ2-7; 14 positions agree with TRBD2. CDR1 and CDR2 (germline): SGDLS, YYNGEE. The CDR3 is 17 amino acids. Germline trimming cut 3 bases from V and 2 bases from J; bases unmatched to any gene: 7. The CDR3 DNA follows: TGTGCCAGCAGCGCAGGGACTAGCGGGAGTTTCCCCTACGAGCAGTACTTC. Encoded protein: CASSAGTSGSFPYEQYF.

The chain has TRBV6-1 and TRBJ1-5; weak D call: TRBD1 (6 bases). CDR3 length equals 16 residues. Trimming took 2 bases from V and 5 from J, leaving 16 bases between them. The V gene's germline CDR1 is MNHNS and CDR2 SASEGT. CDR3 coding DNA: TGTGCCAGCAGTGAATCGGCAGGGGCCGGGCATCAGCCCCAGCATTTT. This encodes CASSESAGAGHQPQHF.

The chain joins TRBV11-2 to TRBJ2-7; 9 bases are a match to TRBD2. Germline CDR1 and CDR2: SGHAT and FQNNGV. The CDR3 is 17 residues long. After removal of 1 base from V and 1 base from J, the junction contained 8 bases not matched to a gene. CDR3 amino acids: CASSLGGNSGGSYEQYF. The CDR3 coding sequence is TGTGCCAGCAGCTTAGGGGGTAATAGCGGGGGTTCCTACGAGCAGTACTTC.

The J gene is TRBJ2-7, the V gene TRBV11-2; TRBD1 matches 9 bases. Germline lookup yields CDR1 SGHAT and CDR2 FQNNGV. The V gene end was trimmed by 4 bases and the J gene end by 2 bases; junction bases not matched to a gene: 12. This CDR3 is 17 amino acids long. The CDR3: CASSSRVVGQGPYEQYF. CDR3 DNA sequence: TGTGCCAGCAGCTCTAGGGTGGTGGGACAGGGTCCCTACGAGCAGTACTTC.

The chain combines TRBV5-1 with TRBJ2-5; 11 bases match TRBD2. The CDR3 has 15 residues. Trimming took 7 bases from V and 5 from J; bases not matched to a gene: 10. Germline V gives CDR1 SGHRS, CDR2 YFSETQ. CDR3 coding DNA: TGCGCCAGCCTTGGGACTAGCGGCCCCCGGGAGACCCAGTACTTC. Translated, it gives CASLGTSGPRETQYF.

This chain uses TRBV6-6 with TRBJ1-6; D is uncertain. Per the germline V gene, CDR1 is MNHNY and CDR2 is SVGAGI (reference sequence). With 8 bases removed from V and 0 bases from J, the gap between germline ends came to 11 bases. This CDR3 region has 15 residues. CDR3 DNA sequence: TGTGCCAGCGGGAGGCCTAACTCCTATAATTCACCCCTCCACTTT. It is translated as CASGRPNSYNSPLHF.

In DNA form, the CDR3 reads TGCGCCAGCAGCCAAGGTACAGGGGGGACTGAAGCTTTCTTT. Translated, it gives CASSQGTGGTEAFF. The rearrangement uses TRBV5-1 and TRBJ1-1; 8 bases line up with TRBD1. The V gene end was trimmed by 4 bases and the J gene end by 5 bases; junction bases not matched to a gene: 7. From germline, CDR1 is SGHRS and CDR2 YFSETQ. This CDR3 comprises 14 residues.

The chain employs TRBV7-5 and TRBJ1-5. TRBV7-5 is labeled a pseudogene. The CDR3 runs to 16 residues. The CDR3 spells CARSGESGGANQPQHF. The CDR3, as DNA: TGTGCCAGAAGTGGGGAGTCGGGGGGGGCCAATCAGCCCCAGCATTTT.

As for this clone: The junction and the germline gene differ at one end; a read error may be behind it. This chain joins TRBV7-8 and TRBJ2-2; 9 bases line up with TRBD1. Germline V lookup: CDR1 SGHVS, CDR2 FQNEAQ. The CDR3 has 14 amino acids. CDR3 sequence: CASSSGQGLYAPSF. The CDR3 DNA reads as TGTGCCAGCAGCTCGGGACAGGGACTATACGCACCCTCCTTT.

This sequence joins TRBV5-1 and TRBJ2-1; D perhaps matches TRBD1 (5 bases). The CDR3 is made up of 14 amino acids. Deletions cut 4 bases from V and 9 bases from J, with 17 bases between. CDR1 SGHRS and CDR2 YFSETQ come from the germline V gene. CDR3 DNA: TGCGCCAGCAGCGAGCCCCAGGGATGGCTTGAGCAGTTCTTC. This gives the protein CASSEPQGWLEQFF.